These 17 T cell receptor beta chains originate from one sample sequenced in a study of blood T cell repertoires in COVID-19. Measured with immunoSEQ multiplex PCR; TCRdb has only the in-frame clones, and not every one. This table holds 120,000 to 150,000 clones, roughly 87% found once. The sample comprised peripheral blood. The receptors derive from a woman aged 45-65 years with acute or convalescent COVID-19.

The V gene is TRBV11-1, the J gene TRBJ1-1; perhaps TRBD1 as D (5 bases). The CDR3 spans 14 residues. The V gene lost 3 bases and the J gene lost 5 bases, with 13 bases spanning the gap. Germline V lookup: CDR1 SGHAT, CDR2 FQDESV (reference sequence). This CDR3 is CASSLGQWGTEAFF. The CDR3 DNA follows: TGTGCCAGCAGCTTGGGGCAGTGGGGAACTGAAGCTTTCTTT.

The J gene is TRBJ2-1, the V gene TRBV5-1; 11 bases align to TRBD2. Germline trimming cut 4 bases from V and 3 bases from J; bases unmatched to any gene: 3. This CDR3 is built from 15 residues. Germline V CDR1 and CDR2: SGHRS, YFSETQ. CDR3 loop: CASSVTSGVYNEQFF. The CDR3 DNA is TGCGCCAGCAGCGTGACTAGCGGGGTCTACAATGAGCAGTTCTTC.

The chain has TRBV7-9 and TRBJ2-7; D is perhaps TRBD1 (6 bases). The CDR3 length is 16 residues. Germline V CDR1 and CDR2: SEHNR, FQNEAQ (reference sequence). V dropped 1 base and J dropped 1 base, with 14 bases sitting between them. The DNA for the CDR3 is TGTGCCAGCAGCTTAGTCGCAGGGGACCTTTCCTACGAGCAGTACTTC. It specifies CASSLVAGDLSYEQYF. Based on the CDR3 plus reference TRBV7-9 and TRBJ2-7, the full variable domain is DTGVSQNPRHKITKRGQNVTFRCDPISEHNRLYWYRQTLGQGPEFLTYFQNEAQLEKSRLLSDRFSAERPKGSFSTLEIQRTEQGDSAMYLCASSLVAGDLSYEQYFGPGTRLTVT.

The genes are TRBV5-1 and TRBJ2-5; the match to TRBD1 covers 7 bases. This CDR3 is built from 14 residues. The germline V gene encodes CDR1 SGHRS and CDR2 YFSETQ. J was trimmed by 9 bases and V by 0 bases; bases with no gene match: 8. The CDR3 sequence is CASSLETGFGAQYF. In DNA form, the CDR3 reads TGCGCCAGCAGCTTGGAGACAGGGTTCGGGGCCCAGTACTTC.

This clone is a singleton in its sample. The chain uses TRBV6-5 and TRBJ1-1; 8 bases align to TRBD1. There are 13 residues in the CDR3. Per the germline V gene, CDR1 is MNHEY and CDR2 is SVGAGI. V lost 6 bases to trimming and J lost 8 bases; unmatched junction nucleotides: 8. The CDR3 coding sequence is TGTGCCAGCAGCGCACCACAGGGGGGAGAAGCTTTCTTT. Its translation is CASSAPQGGEAFF.

V usage is TRBV27 and J usage is TRBJ2-3; D unresolved. CDR1 MNHEY and CDR2 SMNVEV come from the germline V gene (reference sequence). This CDR3 spans 14 amino acids. Trimming cost V 11 bases and J 2 bases, with 17 bases left between them. CDR3 in DNA: TGTGCCTCCCTTCCGATTGGCTCCACAGATACGCAGTATTTT. It specifies CASLPIGSTDTQYF.

This clone was detected only once. The J gene is TRBJ2-1, the V gene TRBV14, with D possibly matching TRBD2 (5 bases). CDR3 size: 15 residues. Trimming pared 1 base from V and 2 bases from J, leaving 9 bases between. Germline V gene sequence: CDR1 SGHDN, CDR2 FVKESK. This CDR3 is CASSQGAVPYNEQFF. CDR3 sequence (DNA): TGTGCCAGCAGCCAAGGAGCGGTACCCTACAATGAGCAGTTCTTC.

The J gene is TRBJ2-3, the V gene TRBV27, with 13 positions matching TRBD2. V was clipped by 5 bases and J by 3 bases; unmatched bases: 11. The CDR3 length is 18 residues. From germline, CDR1 is MNHEY and CDR2 SMNVEV (reference sequence). CDR3 nucleotide sequence: TGTGCCAGCAGTCAAGGACTAGCGGGAGCGGTGAGGACAGATACGCAGTATTTT. Translation gives CASSQGLAGAVRTDTQYF.

The V and J genes are TRBV3-1 (or the pseudogene TRBV3-2) and TRBJ1-6; D is ambiguous. Trimming cost V 1 base and J 5 bases, with 6 bases left between them. CDR3 length: 14 amino acids. The germline V gene has CDR1 LGHDT and CDR2 YNNKEL (reference sequence). The CDR3 DNA reads as TGTGCCAGCAGCCAAGGACGGGATAATTCACCCCTCCACTTT. Encoded protein: CASSQGRDNSPLHF.

This rearrangement joins TRBV6-2 or TRBV6-3 to TRBJ1-4; unclear D gene. The CDR3 is 17 residues long. V shed 6 bases and J shed 6 bases, with 23 bases lying between them. CDR1 and CDR2 (germline): MNHEY, SVGEGT. The CDR3 DNA reads TGTGCCAGCAGCCCTAGCCCCTCTCCCCCGGAGGATGAAAAACTGTTTTTT. It codes for CASSPSPSPPEDEKLFF.

The CDR3 sequence is CASSPSQGAPDTQYF. The CDR3 bases are TGTGCCAGCTCACCAAGCCAGGGGGCACCAGATACGCAGTATTTT. V and J are TRBV18 and TRBJ2-3; 8 bases agree with TRBD1. Germline V gene lookup returns CDR1 KGHSH and CDR2 LQKENI. The ends lost 2 bases at V and 4 bases at J; junction bases unmatched: 5. This CDR3 has 15 residues.

In its sample, this clone was seen a few times. The V and J genes are TRBV12-3 or TRBV12-4 and TRBJ1-1, with unresolved D. The CDR3 loop spans 13 amino acids. The V end lost 6 bases, the J end lost 0 bases, and 8 bases lay between the germline ends. The CDR3 sequence: CASSMGLNTEAFF. CDR3 bases: TGTGCCAGCAGCATGGGCTTGAACACTGAAGCTTTCTTT.

J is TRBJ1-2 and V is TRBV3-1 (or the pseudogene TRBV3-2), with 7 bases that match TRBD1. The CDR3 extends over 15 amino acids. Per the germline V gene, CDR1 is LGHDT and CDR2 is YNNKEL (reference sequence). The junction had 4 bases not matched to a gene; V was cut back by 1 base and J by 2 bases. This CDR3 is CASSQVRGQNYGYTF. The CDR3 nucleotides are TGTGCCAGCAGCCAAGTGAGGGGGCAGAACTATGGCTACACCTTC.

The V gene is TRBV30, the J gene TRBJ2-3; tentative D call: TRBD1 (5 bases). Germline-derived CDR1 and CDR2 are GTSNPN and SVGIG (reference sequence). V was shortened by 2 bases and J by 5 bases, with 11 bases between the two germline ends. The length of the CDR3 is 13 residues. DNA of the CDR3: TGTGCCTGGAGTACTCTTAGGGGAGATACGCAGTATTTT. Its translation is CAWSTLRGDTQYF. Full variable domain (remainder filled in from reference TRBV30 and TRBJ2-3): SQTIHQWPATLVQPVGSPLSLECTVEGTSNPNLYWYRQAAGRGLQLLFYSVGIGQISSEVPQNLSASRPQDRQFILSSKKLLLSDSGFYLCAWSTLRGDTQYFGPGTRLTVL.

The rearrangement joins TRBV3-1 (or the pseudogene TRBV3-2) to TRBJ2-7; maybe TRBD1 (5 bases). Per germline, CDR1 LGHDT and CDR2 YNNKEL (reference sequence). The V and J ends lost 0 bases and 5 bases respectively, with 8 bases between them. The CDR3 extends over 13 amino acids. CDR3 nucleotide sequence: TGTGCCAGCAGCCAAGACAGGGCCCACGAGCAGTACTTC. Translated: CASSQDRAHEQYF.

This chain joins TRBV7-3 and TRBJ1-2; 9 bases agree with TRBD1. Germline lookup yields CDR1 SGHTA and CDR2 FQGTGA. The CDR3 sequence is 14 residues long. Trimming removed 5 bases from V and 4 bases from J; junction bases left unmatched: 5. CDR3 in amino acids: CASSPKTGGYGYTF. The CDR3 region has the DNA TGTGCCAGCAGCCCGAAGACAGGGGGCTATGGCTACACCTTC.

V gene TRBV4-1 combines with J gene TRBJ1-2; TRBD1 aligns across 9 bases. Germline V gene sequence: CDR1 MGHRA, CDR2 YSYEKL. This CDR3 region has 19 residues. J was trimmed by 4 bases and V by 2 bases; bases with no gene match: 17. As DNA, the CDR3 is TGCGCCAGCAGCCAACGACAGGGGGGCTTATCGTCGACGCTCTATGGCTACACCTTC. Translated, it gives CASSQRQGGLSSTLYGYTF.